This TCR beta chain comes out of a study of CD8 T cells in ankylosing spondylitis. With molecular barcodes, quantitative 5'-RACE was used to make the TCR beta libraries. TCRdb re-called the 5' RACE reads with MiXCR, one entry per CDR3 protein. The repertoire holds 85,000 to 100,000 distinct CDR3 sequences, with roughly 10% as singletons. In its sample, this clonotype was seen many times. The germline V and J ends were trimmed by 3 bases and 10 bases, with 13 bases remaining between them. This CDR3 has 13 amino acids. From germline, CDR1 is SGHTA and CDR2 FQGTGA. This TCR was recovered from a male donor with ankylosing spondylitis or in good health (not recorded which). J is TRBJ2-1 and V is TRBV7-3, with a tentative D call TRBD2 (5 bases). The sample consisted of blood, either unsorted or a sorted T cell fraction (not recorded which). Here the CDR3 DNA reads TGTGCCAGCAGCTTTGCGGGTATTCGGGAGCAGTTCTTC. Protein: CASSFAGIREQFF.